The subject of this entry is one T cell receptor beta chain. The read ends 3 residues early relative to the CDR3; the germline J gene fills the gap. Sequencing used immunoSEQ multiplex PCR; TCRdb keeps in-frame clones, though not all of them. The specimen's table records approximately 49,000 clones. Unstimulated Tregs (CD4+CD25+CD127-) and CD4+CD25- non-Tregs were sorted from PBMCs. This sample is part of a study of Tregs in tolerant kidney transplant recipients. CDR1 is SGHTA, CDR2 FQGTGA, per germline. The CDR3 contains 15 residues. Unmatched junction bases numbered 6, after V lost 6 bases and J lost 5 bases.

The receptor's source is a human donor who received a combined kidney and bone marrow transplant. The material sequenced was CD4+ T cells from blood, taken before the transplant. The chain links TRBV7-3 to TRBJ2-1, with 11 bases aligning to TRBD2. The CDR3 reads CASSLSGLADNEQFF. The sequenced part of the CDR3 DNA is TGTGCCAGCAGTTTATCGGGACTAGCGGACAATGAG.